This TCR beta chain was retrieved from a study of blood T cell repertoires in COVID-19. Study information: Italy, Spain and the United States were the sources of the convalescent and acute COVID-19 samples. Sources were T cells, B-cell-depleted T cells, or PBMCs; the material itself was cDNA or gDNA.

This table comes from immunoSEQ multiplex PCR, and its TCRdb copy is limited to in-frame clones, with some not included. The sample lists around 190,000 clones, 75% to 85% occurring once. The sequencing input was peripheral blood. The origin of this receptor is a man aged 55-75 years with acute or convalescent COVID-19.

In nucleotides, the CDR3 is TGTGCCAGCAGGGTAGCGGGAGCTAATGAGCAGTTCTTC. It yields the protein CASRVAGANEQFF. This chain connects TRBV2 to TRBJ2-1, with 9 bases fitting TRBD2. V dropped 6 bases and J dropped 7; count of bases not matched to a gene: 4. From germline, CDR1 is SNHLY and CDR2 FYNNEI. The CDR3 runs 13 residues.